This T cell receptor beta chain was identified in a study of CD8 T cells in ankylosing spondylitis. Germline loops: CDR1 SGHTA, CDR2 FQGNSA. This CDR3 is 14 amino acids long. Between the trimmed V and J ends, which lost 3 bases and 2 bases, there was a span of 11 bases. TCRdb re-called the 5' RACE reads with MiXCR, one entry per CDR3 protein. The sample has roughly 60,000 distinct CDR3 sequences, under 7.5% seen once. This clonotype was observed many times. The rearrangement joins TRBV7-2 to TRBJ2-7; no firm D call. This TCR derives from a male donor with ankylosing spondylitis. The sequenced sample consisted of synovial fluid, either unsorted or a sorted T cell fraction (not recorded which). CDR3 nucleotides: TGTGCCAGCAGCTTCGACTGGTTGGCCTACGAGCAGTACTTC. Its protein is CASSFDWLAYEQYF. The full variable domain, in which reference TRBV7-2 and TRBJ2-7 provide the parts outside the CDR3, is GAGVSQSPSNKVTEKGKDVELRCDPISGHTALYWYRQSLGQGLEFLIYFQGNSAPDKSGLPSDRFSAERTGGSVSTLTIQRTQQEDSAVYLCASSFDWLAYEQYFGPGTRLTVT.